The 26 T cell receptor beta chains listed next were all sequenced from one sample in a study of control samples from healthy donors and cancer patients. Using immunoSEQ multiplex PCR, the repertoire was profiled, and TCRdb retains in-frame clones only, with some absent. The sample includes around 33,000 clones, 86% seen only once; the top ten take roughly 1.5%. Sequencing was done on a sample of PBMCs. The receptors shown here come from a woman in her thirties or forties with lung cancer.

V usage is TRBV15 and J usage is TRBJ2-1; 13 bases are a match to TRBD2. This CDR3 has 15 residues. V dropped 5 bases and J dropped 10; count of bases not matched to a gene: 8. The germline gives CDR1 LNHNV, CDR2 YYDKDF (reference sequence). The DNA of the CDR3 is TGTGCCACCAGCGAACTAGCGGGGGGGCCTTGGGAGCAGTTCTTC. This encodes CATSELAGGPWEQFF.

This clone is judged medium-sized. The V and J genes are TRBV14 and TRBJ2-7; no reliable D call. V lost 5 bases and J lost 6, with 14 bases in between. Per germline, CDR1 SGHDN and CDR2 FVKESK. The CDR3 is 13 residues long. The CDR3 DNA follows: TGTGCCAGCAGCAGTACCCATGGCTCCGAGCAGTACTTC. This gives the protein CASSSTHGSEQYF.

V and J are TRBV13 and TRBJ2-7; TRBD2 agrees at 7 bases. From germline, CDR1 is PRHDT and CDR2 FYEKMQ (reference sequence). The CDR3 spans 15 residues. J was trimmed by 1 base and V by 3 bases; bases with no gene match: 6. CDR3 nucleotide sequence: TGTGCCAGCAGCTTGACCGGGACTACTTCCTACGAGCAGTACTTC. It encodes CASSLTGTTSYEQYF. The variable domain in full, completed from reference TRBV13 and TRBJ2-7, reads AAGVIQSPRHLIKEKRETATLKCYPIPRHDTVYWYQQGPGQDPQFLISFYEKMQSDKGSIPDRFSAQQFSDYHSELNMSSLELGDSALYFCASSLTGTTSYEQYFGPGTRLTVT.

This chain uses TRBV28 with TRBJ1-5, with D tentatively TRBD1 (5 bases). CDR3 length: 15 amino acids. Germline CDR1 and CDR2: MDHEN and SYDVKM. Trimming cost V 7 bases and J 5 bases, with 18 bases left between them. For the CDR3, the DNA is TGTGCCAGCAAATCCAGGGTTTTCGGCGATCAGCCCCAGCATTTT. Translated, it gives CASKSRVFGDQPQHF.

The J gene is TRBJ1-1, the V gene TRBV7-6; no clear D gene. This CDR3 spans 15 amino acids. Germline assignment: CDR1 SGHVS and CDR2 FNYEAQ. Trimming took off 2 bases at V and 0 bases at J, with 10 bases between the two ends. Here the CDR3 reads CASSLHSGLNTEAFF. CDR3 nucleotides: TGTGCCAGCAGCTTACATTCAGGTCTGAACACTGAAGCTTTCTTT.

The rearrangement links TRBV7-9 to TRBJ1-1, with D perhaps TRBD1 (5 bases). Looked up from germline, CDR1 is SEHNR and CDR2 is FQNEAQ (reference sequence). Between the trimmed V and J ends, which lost 4 bases and 2 bases, there was a span of 14 bases. CDR3 length equals 15 residues. CDR3 region: CASSSGRLFNTEAFF. CDR3 bases: TGTGCCAGCAGCTCGGGACGCCTCTTCAACACTGAAGCTTTCTTT.

This clone was seen a few times. The CDR3 nucleotides are TGTGCCAGCAGTAATCCAAATGAAAAACTGTTTTTT. Its protein is CASSNPNEKLFF. This chain uses TRBV6-2 or TRBV6-3 with TRBJ1-4, with D hard to call. Germline CDR1 is MNHEY and CDR2 is SVGEGT. The V end was cut by 5 bases, the J end by 5 bases, with 6 bases between. The CDR3 sequence is 12 residues long.

Here the CDR3 DNA reads TGTGCCAGCAGGGGGACAGGGGAGGGGAACACTGAAGCTTTCTTT. Encoded protein: CASRGTGEGNTEAFF. J is TRBJ1-1 and V is TRBV25-1; 10 positions match TRBD1. The V gene's germline CDR1 is MGHDK and CDR2 SYGVNS. The CDR3 is 15 residues long. V lost 6 bases and J lost 1; bases outside the gene matches: 5.

V and J are TRBV6-5 and TRBJ2-3; D unclear. Germline loops: CDR1 MNHEY, CDR2 SVGAGI. The CDR3 is 14 residues long. With 2 bases removed from V and 2 bases from J, the gap between germline ends came to 8 bases. CDR3 in DNA: TGTGCCAGCAGTTACGGCAGAACCACAGATACGCAGTATTTT. Its translation is CASSYGRTTDTQYF.

The chain recombines TRBV6-2 or TRBV6-3 with TRBJ2-2; D may correspond to TRBD1 or TRBD2 (6 bases each). The CDR3 extends over 15 amino acids. Germline lookup yields CDR1 MNHEY and CDR2 SVGEGT. Trimming stripped 6 bases from V and 6 bases from J, with 17 bases between. CDR3 residues: CASSSRVGGPGELFF. The CDR3 coding sequence is TGTGCCAGCAGCTCCCGAGTGGGGGGCCCCGGGGAGCTGTTTTTT.

In DNA, the CDR3 is TGTGCCAGCAGCTCGCTAGGAACTCCTCAAGAGACCCAGTACTTC. Translated: CASSSLGTPQETQYF. The chain combines TRBV5-6 with TRBJ2-5; D uncertain. Germline V CDR1 and CDR2: SGHDT, YYEEEE. The CDR3 has 15 residues. V was trimmed by 3 bases and J by 2 bases, leaving 14 bases between them.

This chain uses TRBV14 with TRBJ2-3; D tentatively reads TRBD1 or TRBD2 (5 bases each). Germline CDR1 SGHDN, CDR2 FVKESK. V gave up 4 bases and J gave up 5 bases, with 19 bases separating them. This CDR3 region has 16 residues. The DNA for the CDR3 is TGTGCCAGCAGCCCTGGGTTACGGGGCCAGGTAGATACGCAGTATTTT. It encodes CASSPGLRGQVDTQYF. Drawing the rest from reference TRBV14 and TRBJ2-3, the complete variable domain is EAGVTQFPSHSVIEKGQTVTLRCDPISGHDNLYWYRRVMGKEIKFLLHFVKESKQDESGMPNNRFLAERTGGTYSTLKVQPAELEDSGVYFCASSPGLRGQVDTQYFGPGTRLTVL.

CDR3 sequence: CASSDRDGPDEKLFF. In DNA, the CDR3 is TGTGCCAGCTCAGACCGGGACGGGCCAGACGAAAAACTGTTTTTT. This chain connects TRBV18 to TRBJ1-4, with D perhaps matching TRBD1 (5 bases). The ends were cut back, 5 bases at V and 8 bases at J, with 18 bases in the middle. There are 15 residues in the CDR3. Germline values: CDR1 KGHSH, CDR2 LQKENI.

This chain links TRBV5-1 with TRBJ2-3, with TRBD1 matching over 7 bases. With V trimmed by 4 bases and J by 1 base, 3 bases remained unmatched. The CDR3 spans 14 residues. The germline V gene has CDR1 SGHRS and CDR2 YFSETQ. Here the CDR3 DNA reads TGCGCCAGCAGCACCGACAGGGGCACAGATACGCAGTATTTT. It encodes CASSTDRGTDTQYF.

The rearrangement joins TRBV27 to TRBJ2-2; D is undetermined. CDR3 length: 15 amino acids. V was pared by 3 bases and J by 0 bases, with 8 bases between. Looked up from germline, CDR1 is MNHEY and CDR2 is SMNVEV (reference sequence). The CDR3 here is CASSFDLANTGELFF. The CDR3 DNA reads as TGTGCCAGCAGTTTTGATTTGGCGAACACCGGGGAGCTGTTTTTT.

This clone came up a few times. The V call is TRBV13, the J call TRBJ1-5; D is possibly TRBD1 (5 bases). V was shortened by 0 bases and J by 5 bases, with 5 bases between the two germline ends. Germline V gene lookup returns CDR1 PRHDT and CDR2 FYEKMQ (reference sequence). CDR3 length: 13 residues. This chain's CDR3 is CASSLGRDQPQHF. The CDR3 DNA sequence: TGTGCCAGCAGCTTAGGCAGGGATCAGCCCCAGCATTTT.

This sequence joins TRBV2 and TRBJ1-1; a weak D match, TRBD1 (5 bases). The V and J ends lost 6 bases and 7 bases respectively, with 21 bases between them. The CDR3 covers 15 residues. Germline values: CDR1 SNHLY, CDR2 FYNNEI. CDR3 loop: CASRGGAEGAVEAFF. The CDR3, as DNA: TGTGCCAGCAGAGGCGGAGCAGAAGGGGCTGTTGAAGCTTTCTTT. The full variable domain, completed using reference TRBV2 and TRBJ1-1, is EPEVTQTPSHQVTQMGQEVILRCVPISNHLYFYWYRQILGQKVEFLVSFYNNEISEKSEIFDDQFSVERPDGSNFTLKIRSTKLEDSAMYFCASRGGAEGAVEAFFGQGTRLTVV.

V gene TRBV6-4 combines with J gene TRBJ1-4, with a possible D match to TRBD1 (6 bases). This CDR3 region has 17 residues. Looked up from germline, CDR1 is MRHNA and CDR2 is SNTAGT. Between the trimmed V and J ends, which lost 10 bases and 5 bases, there was a span of 26 bases. Here the CDR3 reads CATTDSVYGVGNEKLFF. In DNA form, the CDR3 reads TGTGCCACCACGGACAGCGTATATGGGGTGGGGAATGAAAAACTGTTTTTT.

The V call is TRBV2, the J call TRBJ2-7; 7 nucleotides align to TRBD1. J was trimmed by 0 bases and V by 8 bases; bases with no gene match: 7. Germline V CDR1 and CDR2: SNHLY, FYNNEI. This CDR3 comprises 14 residues. The CDR3 DNA reads TGTGCCAGCCAGGGACAGCGAAGCTCCTACGAGCAGTACTTC. It specifies CASQGQRSSYEQYF.

The chain joins TRBV6-5 to TRBJ1-1; possibly TRBD1 for D (6 bases). This CDR3 region has 14 residues. V was clipped by 4 bases and J by 0 bases, with 9 bases between them. Germline values: CDR1 MNHEY, CDR2 SVGAGI. The CDR3 DNA is TGTGCCAGCAGTTTCGGGACACTGAACACTGAAGCTTTCTTT. Residues: CASSFGTLNTEAFF.

The V and J genes are TRBV10-1 and TRBJ1-2, with no clear D. Germline-derived CDR1 and CDR2 are WNHNN and SYGVQD (reference sequence). The V end lost 0 bases, the J end lost 7 bases, and 9 bases lay between the germline ends. The CDR3 consists of 13 residues. CDR3 sequence: CASSESGVAGYTF. The CDR3 nucleotides read TGCGCCAGCAGTGAGTCCGGGGTCGCTGGCTACACCTTC.

The chain couples TRBV6-1 to TRBJ1-6, with D perhaps matching TRBD1 (5 bases). Germline V CDR1 and CDR2: MNHNS, SASEGT. The length of the CDR3 is 17 residues. Trimming took off 2 bases at V and 7 bases at J, with 18 bases between the two ends. CDR3 residues: CASSERGGFSSNSPLHF. The CDR3 nucleotides read TGTGCCAGCAGTGAACGGGGGGGGTTCTCCTCCAATTCACCCCTCCACTTT.

The chain uses TRBV7-9 and TRBJ2-2; TRBD1 matches at 11 bases. The CDR3 length is 16 residues. Per the germline V gene, CDR1 is SEHNR and CDR2 is FQNEAQ (reference sequence). J gave up 4 bases and V 1 base, and 2 bases lay outside the gene matches. CDR3 sequence (DNA): TGTGCCAGCAGCTTAGGGACAGGGGGCACCACCGGGGAGCTGTTTTTT. Translated, it gives CASSLGTGGTTGELFF. Supplemented by reference TRBV7-9 and TRBJ2-2, the full variable domain reads DTGVSQNPRHKITKRGQNVTFRCDPISEHNRLYWYRQTLGQGPEFLTYFQNEAQLEKSRLLSDRFSAERPKGSFSTLEIQRTEQGDSAMYLCASSLGTGGTTGELFFGEGSRLTVL.

The CDR3 loop is CASSQAPSLGLAGADTQYF. The CDR3 DNA reads as TGTGCCAGCAGCCAAGCTCCCTCCCTAGGTCTAGCGGGGGCAGATACGCAGTATTTT. The genes are TRBV3-1 (or the pseudogene TRBV3-2) and TRBJ2-3; 10 nucleotides align to TRBD2. Germline lookup yields CDR1 LGHDT and CDR2 YNNKEL (reference sequence). The CDR3 contains 19 residues. V lost 1 base, J lost 4 bases, and 14 bases stayed unmatched.

This clone was counted once. The rearrangement links TRBV28 to TRBJ1-2; D not resolved. Trimming took off 6 bases at V and 3 bases at J, with 14 bases between the two ends. This CDR3 contains 14 residues. Germline CDR1 reads MDHEN; CDR2 reads SYDVKM. The CDR3 coding sequence is TGTGCCAGCAGATTGGACGGGGAAGACTATGGCTACACCTTC. It codes for CASRLDGEDYGYTF.

This sequence joins TRBV7-9 and TRBJ2-3; D is uncertain. CDR1 SEHNR and CDR2 FQNEAQ come from the germline V gene (reference sequence). CDR3 size: 12 residues. Between the trimmed V and J ends, which lost 5 bases and 7 bases, there was a span of 10 bases. The CDR3 coding sequence is TGTGCCAGCAGCCCGCAGGAGTATACGCAGTATTTT. As protein: CASSPQEYTQYF.